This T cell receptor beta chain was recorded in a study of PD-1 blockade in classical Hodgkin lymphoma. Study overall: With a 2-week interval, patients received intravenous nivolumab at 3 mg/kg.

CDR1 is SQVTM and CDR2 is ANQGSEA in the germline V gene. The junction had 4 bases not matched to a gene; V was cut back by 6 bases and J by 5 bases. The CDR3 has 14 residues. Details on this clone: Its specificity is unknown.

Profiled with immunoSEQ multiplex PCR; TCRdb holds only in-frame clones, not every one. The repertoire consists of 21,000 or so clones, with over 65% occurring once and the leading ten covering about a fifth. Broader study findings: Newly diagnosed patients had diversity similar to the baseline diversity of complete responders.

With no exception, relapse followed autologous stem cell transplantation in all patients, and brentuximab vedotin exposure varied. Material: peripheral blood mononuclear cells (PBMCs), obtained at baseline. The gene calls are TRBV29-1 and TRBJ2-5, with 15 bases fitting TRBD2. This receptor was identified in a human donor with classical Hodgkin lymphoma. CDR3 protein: CSVGGLAGGETQYF. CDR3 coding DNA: TGCAGCGTGGGGGGACTAGCGGGGGGCGAGACCCAGTACTTC.